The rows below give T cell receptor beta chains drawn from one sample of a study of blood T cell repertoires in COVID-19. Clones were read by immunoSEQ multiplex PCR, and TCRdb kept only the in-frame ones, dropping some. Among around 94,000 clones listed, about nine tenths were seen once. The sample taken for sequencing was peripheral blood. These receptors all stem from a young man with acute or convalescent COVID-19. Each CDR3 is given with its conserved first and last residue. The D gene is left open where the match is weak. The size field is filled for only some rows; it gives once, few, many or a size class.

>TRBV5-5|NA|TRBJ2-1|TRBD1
TGTGCCAGCAGCTTGGTGGCCGGGACAGGGGTCAATGAGCAGTTCTTC
CASSLVAGTGVNEQFF
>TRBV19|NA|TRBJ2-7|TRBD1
TGTGCCAGTAGCCCTACAGGGGCCCAATACGAGCAGTACTTC
CASSPTGAQYEQYF
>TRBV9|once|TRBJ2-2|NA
TGTGCCAGCAGCGCAGGACAGAAAACGGGCTTCACCGGGGAGCTGTTTTTT
CASSAGQKTGFTGELFF
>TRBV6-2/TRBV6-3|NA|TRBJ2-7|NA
TGTGCCAGCAGTGATGGCGGAACAGGTGCCTACGAGCAGTACTTC
CASSDGGTGAYEQYF
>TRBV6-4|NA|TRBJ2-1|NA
TGTGCCAGCAGTGCCTGGAGCGGAACCAATGAGCAGTTCTTC
CASSAWSGTNEQFF
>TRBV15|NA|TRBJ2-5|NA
TGTGCCACCGGGAGGGGGATCCAAGAGACCCAGTACTTC
CATGRGIQETQYF
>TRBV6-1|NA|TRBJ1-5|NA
TGTGCCAGCAGTGACGTGTGGCCCCAGCATTTT
CASSDVWPQHF
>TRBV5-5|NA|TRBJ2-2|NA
TGTGCCAGCACCACACCGGCGAGCGGCACTAGAACCGGGGAGCTGTTTTTT
CASTTPASGTRTGELFF
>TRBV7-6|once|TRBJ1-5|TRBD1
TGTGCCAGCAGCTCGGACAGGGGACCTTCTAGCAATCAGCCCCAGCATTTT
CASSSDRGPSSNQPQHF
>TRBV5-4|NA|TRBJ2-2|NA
TGTGCCAGCAGCGGTCCTCGAGAGGCCGGGGAGCTGTTTTTT
CASSGPREAGELFF
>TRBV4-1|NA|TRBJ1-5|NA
TGCGCCAGCAGCCAACCCGGGTCCCAATATCAGCCCCAGCATTTT
CASSQPGSQYQPQHF
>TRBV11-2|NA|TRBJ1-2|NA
TGTGCCAGCAGCTTAGGGCCAGGGAACTATGGCTACACCTTC
CASSLGPGNYGYTF
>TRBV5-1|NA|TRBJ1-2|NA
TGCGCCAGCAGCTTACAGGGACATCGTAACTACACCTTC
CASSLQGHRNYTF
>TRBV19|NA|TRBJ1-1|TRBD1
TGTGCCAGTATTCCGGGACAGGGATATGGTAGGAACACTGAAGCTTTCTTT
CASIPGQGYGRNTEAFF
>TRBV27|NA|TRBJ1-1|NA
TGTGCCAGCAGCGGACACAAGAACACTGAAGCTTTCTTT
CASSGHKNTEAFF
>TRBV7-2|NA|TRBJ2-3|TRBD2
TGTGCCAGCAGCTTACAGGCCTCTAGCGGGGGGACAGATACGCAGTATTTT
CASSLQASSGGTDTQYF
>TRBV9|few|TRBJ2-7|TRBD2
TGTGCCAGCAGCGTAGGGTTAGCGGGAGTCGTAAACGAGCAGTACTTC
CASSVGLAGVVNEQYF
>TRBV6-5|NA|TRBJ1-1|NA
TGTGCCACTAAACAGGGTCTCGACACTGAAGCTTTCTTT
CATKQGLDTEAFF
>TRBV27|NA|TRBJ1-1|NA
TGTGCCAGCAGTCCCAAGACAGGCGCCATGAACACTGAAGCTTTCTTT
CASSPKTGAMNTEAFF
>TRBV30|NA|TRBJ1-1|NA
TGTGCCTGGAGTAGTAGACTCTCGGGGGGCACTGAAGCTTTCTTT
CAWSSRLSGGTEAFF
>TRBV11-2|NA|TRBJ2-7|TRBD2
TGTGCCAGCAGCTTAGGTCAGCGGGGGCCTTACGAGCAGTACTTC
CASSLGQRGPYEQYF
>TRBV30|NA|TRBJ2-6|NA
TGTGCCTGGCGGTCGTCTGGGGCCAACGTCCTGACTTTC
CAWRSSGANVLTF
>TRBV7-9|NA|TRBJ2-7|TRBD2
TGTGCCAGCAGCCCTAGAACGCGGGAGGACATCTACGAGCAGTACTTC
CASSPRTREDIYEQYF
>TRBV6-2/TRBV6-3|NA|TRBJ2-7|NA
TGTGCCAGCAGCCCATCCACCGGAGGGTTCTACGAGCAGTACTTC
CASSPSTGGFYEQYF
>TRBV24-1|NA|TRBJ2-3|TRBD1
TGTGCCACCAGTGATTTCCAGGGGGCTTTTCCAGATACGCAGTATTTT
CATSDFQGAFPDTQYF
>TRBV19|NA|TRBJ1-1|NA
TGTGCCAGTAGTATACAATCCAGGCGGAACACTGAAGCTTTCTTT
CASSIQSRRNTEAFF
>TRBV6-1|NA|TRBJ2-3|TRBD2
TGTGCCAGCAGTGAAGATAGCGGGGGGGCAGATACGCAGTATTTT
CASSEDSGGADTQYF
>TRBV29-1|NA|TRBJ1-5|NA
TGCAGCGTTGGGACAGTCCAAGGACAGCCCCAGCATTTT
CSVGTVQGQPQHF
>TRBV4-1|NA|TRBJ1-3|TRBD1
TGCGCCAGCAGCCAAACCGGGACAGGGAGGGATGGAAACACCATATATTTT
CASSQTGTGRDGNTIYF
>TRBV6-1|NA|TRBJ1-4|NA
TGTGCCAGCAGTGACCCCAGGGCTGGAAAACTGTTTTTT
CASSDPRAGKLFF
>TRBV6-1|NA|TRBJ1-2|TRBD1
TGTGCCAGCAGTGAAAGTGGCAGGGGGCTAAATGGCTACACCTTC
CASSESGRGLNGYTF
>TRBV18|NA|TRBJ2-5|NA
TGTGCCAGCTCACCACCAGGGCGGGGAGAGACCCAGTACTTC
CASSPPGRGETQYF
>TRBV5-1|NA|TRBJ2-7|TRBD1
TGCGCCAGCAGCTCTATAGATCGGCAGGGGGCCTACGAGCAGTACTTC
CASSSIDRQGAYEQYF
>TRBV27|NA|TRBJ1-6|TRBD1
TGTGCCAGCAGTTTCCCTGGGCAGGGGGTTCTCATTTTT
CASSFPGQGVLIF
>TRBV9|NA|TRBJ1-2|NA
TGTGCCAGCAGCGTAGCTACGGGGGTCTATGGCTACACCTTC
CASSVATGVYGYTF
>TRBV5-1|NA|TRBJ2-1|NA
TGCGCCAGCAGCTTGGATGTTAGCGGCGGAAAAAATGAGCAGTTCTTC
CASSLDVSGGKNEQFF
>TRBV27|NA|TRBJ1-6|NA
TGTGCCAGCAGGAGGGTGGAGAACTATAATTCACCCCTCCACTTT
CASRRVENYNSPLHF
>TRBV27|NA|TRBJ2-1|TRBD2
TGTGCCAGCAGTTTAAGGCGGGGGACCGGATCCCGTGAGCAGTTCTTC
CASSLRRGTGSREQFF
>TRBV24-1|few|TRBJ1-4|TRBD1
TGTGCCACCAGTGAAGCGAGGGGGCCGGATGAAAAACTGTTTTTT
CATSEARGPDEKLFF
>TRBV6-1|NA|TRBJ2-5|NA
TGTGCCAGCAGTGAAGCGACGTCCAGGGCGGAGACCCAGTACTTC
CASSEATSRAETQYF
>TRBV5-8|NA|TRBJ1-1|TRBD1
TGTGCCAGCAGCCCCGGGACAGACAGCACTGAAGCTTTCTTT
CASSPGTDSTEAFF
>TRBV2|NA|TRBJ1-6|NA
TGTGCCACCCGAGGAGCCCCAGAGAATTCACCCCTCCACTTT
CATRGAPENSPLHF
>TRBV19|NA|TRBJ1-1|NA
TGTGCCAGTAGTATCACTATTGACAGCGCAGAAGCTTTCTTT
CASSITIDSAEAFF
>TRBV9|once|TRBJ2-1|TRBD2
TGTGCCAGCAGCCCGAGCGGGGGGCCGAGCAATGAGCAGTTCTTC
CASSPSGGPSNEQFF
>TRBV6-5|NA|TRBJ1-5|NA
TGTGCCAGCAATCCCCGGGGGGAGGGCAATCAGCCCCAGCATTTT
CASNPRGEGNQPQHF
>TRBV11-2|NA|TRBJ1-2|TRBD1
TGTGCCAGCAGCCCCCCTCGACAGGGTGAGGACTATGGCTACACCTTC
CASSPPRQGEDYGYTF
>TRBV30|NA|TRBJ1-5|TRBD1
TGTGCCTTTTCGACAGGGGGCAATCAGCCCCAGCATTTT
CAFSTGGNQPQHF
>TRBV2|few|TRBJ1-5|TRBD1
TGTGCCAGCAGTGAAATGAGACAGGGAAACCAGCATTTT
CASSEMRQGNQHF
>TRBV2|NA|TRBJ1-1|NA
TGTGCCAGCAGTCCAGGGGACCGGGGCACTGAAGCTTTCTTT
CASSPGDRGTEAFF
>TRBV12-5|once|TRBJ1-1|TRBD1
TGTGCTAGTGGTTTGGGGACAGGCATGAACACTGAAGCTTTCTTT
CASGLGTGMNTEAFF